These 20 T cell receptor beta chains came from one sample sequenced in a study of shared clonotypes between healthy human individuals. This table comes from immunoSEQ multiplex PCR, and its TCRdb copy is limited to in-frame clones, with some not included. The sample has some 2.1 million clones, approximately 95% seen once. Sequenced input: naive CD4+ T cells sorted from blood. Subset noted: CD45RA+ positively selected. The receptors were gathered from a man between 18 and 35 years old in good health.

The gene calls are TRBV7-9 and TRBJ2-5; 8 bases align to TRBD1. The CDR3 runs to 15 residues. The V gene end was trimmed by 0 bases and the J gene end by 5 bases; junction bases not matched to a gene: 5. Germline-derived CDR1 and CDR2 are SEHNR and FQNEAQ (reference sequence). Written as DNA, the CDR3 is TGTGCCAGCAGCTTAGCTAGGACAGGGCGGGAGACCCAGTACTTC. Its protein is CASSLARTGRETQYF.

This sequence joins TRBV4-1 and TRBJ2-6; D is ambiguous. The V end was cut by 3 bases, the J end by 6 bases, with 12 bases between. There are 15 residues in the CDR3. Germline V CDR1 and CDR2: MGHRA, YSYEKL. The CDR3 DNA is TGCGCCAGCAGCCAGGCAGAGGCGGTGGCCAACGTCCTGACTTTC. The encoded protein is CASSQAEAVANVLTF.

V is TRBV6-4 and J is TRBJ2-7; D is uncertain. The CDR3 spans 12 residues. Germline V gives CDR1 MRHNA, CDR2 SNTAGT. Trimming left V 3 bases short and J 2 bases short, with 5 bases between. CDR3 amino acids: CASSDTPYEQYF. Here the CDR3 DNA reads TGTGCCAGCAGTGATACTCCCTACGAGCAGTACTTC.

V gene TRBV6-5 combines with J gene TRBJ1-3; D gene ambiguous. V was pared by 6 bases and J by 4 bases, with 13 bases between. Germline values: CDR1 MNHEY, CDR2 SVGAGI. This CDR3 spans 14 amino acids. CDR3 in amino acids: CASRSLGGGNTIYF. The DNA of the CDR3 is TGTGCCAGCAGGTCTCTGGGAGGAGGAAACACCATATATTTT.

This chain uses TRBV7-2 with TRBJ1-5; D unresolved. The CDR3 runs to 18 residues. Trimming stripped 1 base from V and 2 bases from J, with 18 bases between. In germline, CDR1 is SGHTA, CDR2 FQGNSA. In DNA form, the CDR3 reads TGTGCCAGCAGCTTAGGACAACGATTGATCCAGGGCAATCAGCCCCAGCATTTT. Translation gives CASSLGQRLIQGNQPQHF.

This chain uses TRBV7-9 with TRBJ2-7; 9 nucleotides agree with TRBD1. This CDR3 is 15 amino acids long. Germline lookup yields CDR1 SEHNR and CDR2 FQNEAQ (reference sequence). V was clipped by 5 bases and J by 6 bases; unmatched bases: 11. The CDR3 DNA sequence: TGTGCCAGCAGCCTAAGACGGGACAGGGAAATCGAGCAGTACTTC. Its protein is CASSLRRDREIEQYF.

V usage is TRBV6-1 and J usage is TRBJ1-2; TRBD1 matches at 8 bases. Germline V CDR1 and CDR2: MNHNS, SASEGT. CDR3 size: 15 residues. Trimming took 4 bases from V and 0 from J; bases not matched to a gene: 4. The CDR3 DNA reads TGTGCCAGCAGTGCGCTACAGGGGGCTAACTATGGCTACACCTTC. This codes for CASSALQGANYGYTF.

This chain uses TRBV28 with TRBJ2-1; 8 positions match TRBD2. The junction had 10 bases not matched to a gene; V was cut back by 6 bases and J by 6 bases. Germline-derived CDR1 and CDR2 are MDHEN and SYDVKM. The CDR3 has 15 amino acids. The CDR3 loop is CASSPLRGGVNEQFF. The CDR3 region has the DNA TGTGCCAGCAGCCCCCTCCGGGGGGGCGTCAATGAGCAGTTCTTC.

The sample holds one count of this clone. The J gene is TRBJ2-7, the V gene TRBV7-2; perhaps D is TRBD1 or TRBD2 (7 bases each). The CDR3 runs to 19 residues. CDR1 is SGHTA, CDR2 FQGNSA, per germline. Trimming removed 1 base at V and 3 bases at J, with 25 bases between. CDR3 in amino acids: CASSLGRGRGGLAVYEQYF. CDR3 in DNA: TGTGCCAGCAGCTTAGGACGCGGCAGGGGGGGCTTAGCTGTCTACGAGCAGTACTTC.

The chain recombines TRBV27 with TRBJ1-3; D not resolved. The CDR3 length is 15 residues. Germline CDR1 is MNHEY and CDR2 is SMNVEV (reference sequence). The V gene lost 8 bases and the J gene lost 2 bases, with 16 bases spanning the gap. CDR3 DNA sequence: TGTGCCAGCTCTCCGAAACAAACTCCTGGAAACACCATATATTTT. It translates to CASSPKQTPGNTIYF.

The chain is built from TRBV4-1 and TRBJ2-2; TRBD1 agrees at 10 bases. V dropped 6 bases and J dropped 6; count of bases not matched to a gene: 10. The CDR3 is made up of 16 amino acids. CDR1 is MGHRA, CDR2 YSYEKL, per germline. CDR3 sequence reads: CASRLLTTGGPGELFF. The CDR3 coding sequence is TGCGCCAGCAGACTCTTAACGACAGGGGGCCCCGGGGAGCTGTTTTTT.

The J gene is TRBJ2-3, the V gene TRBV11-3; 7 bases are shared with TRBD2. Germline V gene sequence: CDR1 SGHNT, CDR2 YENEEA. V trimming: 1 base; J trimming: 4 bases; junction bases outside the gene matches: 5. This CDR3 contains 15 residues. The CDR3 sequence is CASSLAAGVSDTQYF. DNA for the CDR3: TGTGCCAGCAGCTTAGCTGCGGGGGTGTCAGATACGCAGTATTTT.

This rearrangement joins TRBV18 to TRBJ2-5; a weak D match, TRBD2 (7 bases). Trimming left V 1 base short and J 0 bases short, with 9 bases between. Germline V CDR1 and CDR2: KGHSH, LQKENI. The CDR3 is 15 residues long. Here the CDR3 reads CASSPQGGYQETQYF. Here the CDR3 DNA reads TGTGCCAGCTCACCACAGGGGGGGTACCAAGAGACCCAGTACTTC.

This clone was seen just once. This chain joins TRBV7-2 and TRBJ2-7; a possible D gene is TRBD1 (6 bases). Per germline, CDR1 SGHTA and CDR2 FQGNSA. This CDR3 spans 14 amino acids. V lost 4 bases and J lost 2, with 12 bases in between. CDR3 nucleotide sequence: TGTGCCAGCAGCTCCCGGGACAACCCCTACGAGCAGTACTTC. Protein: CASSSRDNPYEQYF.

The table lists this clone with a count of one. A read error is possible here, since a much larger clone lies one base away. V is TRBV6-6 and J is TRBJ2-5; the D is unclear. Germline V gives CDR1 MNHNY, CDR2 SVGAGI (reference sequence). CDR3 length: 12 residues. V lost 6 bases, J lost 1 base, and 6 bases lay in between. The CDR3 is CASSRLQETQYF. CDR3 DNA sequence: TGTGCCAGCAGCCGCCTCCAAGAGACCCAGTACTTC.

The table lists this clone with a count of one. The chain uses TRBV9 and TRBJ2-3; possible D gene TRBD2, 6 bases. Per the germline V gene, CDR1 is SGDLS and CDR2 is YYNGEE. The CDR3 has 15 residues. Trimming left V 0 bases short and J 6 bases short, with 14 bases between. The CDR3 region is CASSVGRGIVDTQYF. The DNA for the CDR3 is TGTGCCAGCAGCGTAGGGCGGGGTATCGTGGATACGCAGTATTTT.

The V gene is TRBV7-2, the J gene TRBJ2-7; 9 bases fit TRBD1. V lost 4 bases and J lost 3; bases outside the gene matches: 10. Per the germline V gene, CDR1 is SGHTA and CDR2 is FQGNSA. This CDR3 contains 16 residues. The CDR3 spells CASSSTGDRVYYEQYF. The CDR3 DNA reads TGTGCCAGCAGCTCTACTGGGGACAGGGTTTACTACGAGCAGTACTTC.

This chain links TRBV4-1 with TRBJ1-4; unclear D gene. The germline gives CDR1 MGHRA, CDR2 YSYEKL. The CDR3 has 16 residues. Trimming took 0 bases from V and 8 from J, leaving 16 bases between them. The CDR3 spells CASSQDVRASGEKLFF. CDR3 sequence (DNA): TGCGCCAGCAGCCAAGATGTGAGGGCATCGGGAGAAAAACTGTTTTTT.

V is TRBV2 and J is TRBJ2-3, with TRBD2 as a possible D gene (5 bases). CDR3 length: 13 amino acids. Trimming stripped 10 bases from V and 0 bases from J, with 11 bases between. Germline assignment: CDR1 SNHLY and CDR2 FYNNEI. The CDR3 coding sequence is TGTGCCACCCAACTAGATAGCACAGATACGCAGTATTTT. Translating it yields CATQLDSTDTQYF.

The chain has TRBV27 and TRBJ2-5; 8 bases fit TRBD2. Germline assignment: CDR1 MNHEY and CDR2 SMNVEV (reference sequence). J lost 4 bases, V lost 7 bases, and 11 bases had no gene match. The CDR3 extends over 15 amino acids. The CDR3 reads CASTSGGPPLETQYF. The CDR3 DNA reads as TGTGCCAGCACCAGCGGGGGTCCTCCCTTAGAGACCCAGTACTTC.